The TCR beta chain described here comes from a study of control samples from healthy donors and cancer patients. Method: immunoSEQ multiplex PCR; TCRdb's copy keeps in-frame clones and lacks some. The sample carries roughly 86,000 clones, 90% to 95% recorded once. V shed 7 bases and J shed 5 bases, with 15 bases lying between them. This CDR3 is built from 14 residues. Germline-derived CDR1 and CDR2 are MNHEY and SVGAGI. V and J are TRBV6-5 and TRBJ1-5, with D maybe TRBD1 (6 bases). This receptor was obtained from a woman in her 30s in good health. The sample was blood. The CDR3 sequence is CASKRAQGHQPQHF. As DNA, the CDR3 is TGTGCCAGCAAGAGAGCACAGGGCCATCAGCCCCAGCATTTT.